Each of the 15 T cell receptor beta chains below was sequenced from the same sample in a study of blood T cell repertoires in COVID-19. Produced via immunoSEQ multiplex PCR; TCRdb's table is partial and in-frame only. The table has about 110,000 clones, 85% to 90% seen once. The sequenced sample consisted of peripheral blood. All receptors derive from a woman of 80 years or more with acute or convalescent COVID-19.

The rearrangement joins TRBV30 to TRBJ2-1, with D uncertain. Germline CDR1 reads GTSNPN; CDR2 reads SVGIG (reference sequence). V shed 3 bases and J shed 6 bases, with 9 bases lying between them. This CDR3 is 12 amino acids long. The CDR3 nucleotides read TGTGCCTGGAGCTCACTCCTCAATGAGCAGTTCTTC. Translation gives CAWSSLLNEQFF.

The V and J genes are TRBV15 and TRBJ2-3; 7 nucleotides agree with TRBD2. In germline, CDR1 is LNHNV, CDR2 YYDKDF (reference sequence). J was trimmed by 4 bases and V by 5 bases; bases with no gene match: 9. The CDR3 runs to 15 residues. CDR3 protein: CATSPMGEGADTQYF. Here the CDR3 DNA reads TGTGCCACCAGCCCCATGGGGGAGGGTGCAGATACGCAGTATTTT. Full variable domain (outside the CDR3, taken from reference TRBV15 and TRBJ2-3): DAMVIQNPRYQVTQFGKPVTLSCSQTLNHNVMYWYQQKSSQAPKLLFHYYDKDFNNEADTPDNFQSRRPNTSFCFLDIRSPGLGDTAMYLCATSPMGEGADTQYFGPGTRLTVL.

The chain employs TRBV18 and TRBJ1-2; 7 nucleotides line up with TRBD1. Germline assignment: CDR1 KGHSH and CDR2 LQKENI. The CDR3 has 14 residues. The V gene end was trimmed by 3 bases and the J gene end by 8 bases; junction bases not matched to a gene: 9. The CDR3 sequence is CASSPSTGSDGYTF. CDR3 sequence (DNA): TGTGCCAGCTCACCTTCGACAGGGTCCGACGGCTACACCTTC. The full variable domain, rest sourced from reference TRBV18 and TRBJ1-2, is NAGVMQNPRHLVRRRGQEARLRCSPMKGHSHVYWYRQLPEEGLKFMVYLQKENIIDESGMPKERFSAEFPKEGPSILRIQQVVRGDSAAYFCASSPSTGSDGYTFGSGTRLTVV.

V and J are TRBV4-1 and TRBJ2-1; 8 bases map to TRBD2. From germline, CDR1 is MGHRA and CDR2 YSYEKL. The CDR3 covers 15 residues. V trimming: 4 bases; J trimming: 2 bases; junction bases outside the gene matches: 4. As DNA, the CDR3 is TGCGCCAGCAGCCGCAGCGGGGGAACCTACAATGAGCAGTTCTTC. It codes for CASSRSGGTYNEQFF.

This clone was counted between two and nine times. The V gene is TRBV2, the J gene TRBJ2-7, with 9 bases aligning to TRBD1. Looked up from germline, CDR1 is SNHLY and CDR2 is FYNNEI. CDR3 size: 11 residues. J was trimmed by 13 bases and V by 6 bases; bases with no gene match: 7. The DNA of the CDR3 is TGTGCCAGCAGGGGAGGGACAGGGCAATACTTC. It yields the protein CASRGGTGQYF.

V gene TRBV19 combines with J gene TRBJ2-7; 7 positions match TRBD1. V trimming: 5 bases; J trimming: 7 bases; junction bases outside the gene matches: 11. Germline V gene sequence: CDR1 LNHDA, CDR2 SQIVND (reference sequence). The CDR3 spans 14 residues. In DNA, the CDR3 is TGTGCCAGTAGTCGGGACAGTGACCTTTGGGAGCAGTACTTC. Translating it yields CASSRDSDLWEQYF.

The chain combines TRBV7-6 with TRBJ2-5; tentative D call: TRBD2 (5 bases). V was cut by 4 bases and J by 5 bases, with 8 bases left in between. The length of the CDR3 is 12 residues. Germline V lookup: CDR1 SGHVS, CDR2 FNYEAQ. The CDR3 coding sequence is TGTGCCAGCAGCTCATCGGGGGAGACCCAGTACTTC. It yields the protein CASSSSGETQYF.

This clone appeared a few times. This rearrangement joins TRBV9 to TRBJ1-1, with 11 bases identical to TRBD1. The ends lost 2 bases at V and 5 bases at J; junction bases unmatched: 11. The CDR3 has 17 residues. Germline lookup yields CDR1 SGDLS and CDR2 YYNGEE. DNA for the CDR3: TGTGCCAGCAGCGTCCCGCGGCGGGGACAGGGGGGGACTGAAGCTTTCTTT. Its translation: CASSVPRRGQGGTEAFF. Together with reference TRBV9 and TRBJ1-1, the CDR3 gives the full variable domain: DSGVTQTPKHLITATGQRVTLRCSPRSGDLSVYWYQQSLDQGLQFLIQYYNGEERAKGNILERFSAQQFPDLHSELNLSSLELGDSALYFCASSVPRRGQGGTEAFFGQGTRLTVV.

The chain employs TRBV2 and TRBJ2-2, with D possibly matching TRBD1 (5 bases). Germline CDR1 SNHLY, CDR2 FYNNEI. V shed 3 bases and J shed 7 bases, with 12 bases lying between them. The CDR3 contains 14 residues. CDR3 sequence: CASSDYSGNGELFF. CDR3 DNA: TGTGCCAGCAGTGACTATTCAGGGAACGGGGAGCTGTTTTTT.

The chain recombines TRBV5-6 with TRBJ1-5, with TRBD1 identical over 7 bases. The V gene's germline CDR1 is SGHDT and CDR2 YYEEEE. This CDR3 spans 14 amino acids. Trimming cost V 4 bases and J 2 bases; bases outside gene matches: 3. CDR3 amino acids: CASSRGTGNQPQHF. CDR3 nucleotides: TGTGCCAGCAGCCGCGGGACAGGCAATCAGCCCCAGCATTTT. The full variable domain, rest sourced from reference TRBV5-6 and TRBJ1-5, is DAGVTQSPTHLIKTRGQQVTLRCSPKSGHDTVSWYQQALGQGPQFIFQYYEEEERQRGNFPDRFSGHQFPNYSSELNVNALLLGDSALYLCASSRGTGNQPQHFGDGTRLSIL.

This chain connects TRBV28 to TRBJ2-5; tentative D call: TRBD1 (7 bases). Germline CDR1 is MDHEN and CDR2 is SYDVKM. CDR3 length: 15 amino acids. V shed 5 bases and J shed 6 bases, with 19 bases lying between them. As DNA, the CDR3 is TGTGCCAGCAGTCCCGGGGGACAGTCTTTGAAGACCCAGTACTTC. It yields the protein CASSPGGQSLKTQYF.

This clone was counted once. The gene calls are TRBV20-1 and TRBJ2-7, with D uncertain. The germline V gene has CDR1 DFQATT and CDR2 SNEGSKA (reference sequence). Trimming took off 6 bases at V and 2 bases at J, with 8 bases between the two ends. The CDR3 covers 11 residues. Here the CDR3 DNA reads TGCAGTGCAATGGGCACCTACGAGCAGTACTTC. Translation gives CSAMGTYEQYF.

CDR3 bases: TGTGCCTGGAGTCCACGTCCGAGTGAAAAACTGTTTTTT. Translating it yields CAWSPRPSEKLFF. This sequence joins TRBV30 and TRBJ1-4, with D uncertain. The V end lost 2 bases, the J end lost 7 bases, and 11 bases lay between the germline ends. The CDR3 sequence is 13 residues long. Germline loops: CDR1 GTSNPN, CDR2 SVGIG (reference sequence).

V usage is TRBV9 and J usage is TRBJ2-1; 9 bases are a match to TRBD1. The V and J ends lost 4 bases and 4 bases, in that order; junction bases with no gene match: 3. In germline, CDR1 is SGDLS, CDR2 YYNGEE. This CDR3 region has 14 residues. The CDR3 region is CASSPGTGYNEQFF. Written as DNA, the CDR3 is TGTGCCAGCAGCCCCGGGACAGGGTACAATGAGCAGTTCTTC.

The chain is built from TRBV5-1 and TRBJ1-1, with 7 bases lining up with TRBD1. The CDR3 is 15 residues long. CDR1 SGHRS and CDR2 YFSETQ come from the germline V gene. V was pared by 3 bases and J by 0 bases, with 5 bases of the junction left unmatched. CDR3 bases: TGCGCCAGCAGCTACCGGGACAGCCTGAACACTGAAGCTTTCTTT. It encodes CASSYRDSLNTEAFF.